The 6 T cell receptor beta chains below come from one sample, sequenced in a study of cytomegalovirus exposure and HLA in healthy donors. Repertoires were generated with immunoSEQ multiplex PCR, while TCRdb's copy carries only in-frame clones and drops some. The table lists about 100,000 clones, about 95% of them singletons. Material: PBMCs. The origin of the receptors is a woman aged 18-30 years in good health and CMV-seronegative.

The chain joins TRBV6-5 to TRBJ1-1; the D gene is possibly TRBD1 (5 bases). This CDR3 region has 14 residues. V lost 2 bases and J 3 bases, leaving 10 bases between the germline ends. CDR1 is MNHEY and CDR2 is SVGAGI in the germline V gene. The CDR3 DNA sequence: TGTGCCAGCAGTTACGCGGGGCAGGACACTGAAGCTTTCTTT. This translates into CASSYAGQDTEAFF.

DNA of the CDR3: TGTGCCAGCAGCTTAGCGCAGGGCGAGACTGAAGCTTTCTTT. It codes for CASSLAQGETEAFF. The chain employs TRBV11-2 and TRBJ1-1, with D maybe TRBD1 (5 bases). Trimming took off 1 base at V and 5 bases at J, with 11 bases between the two ends. Per germline, CDR1 SGHAT and CDR2 FQNNGV. This CDR3 has 14 residues.

There are many counts of this clone. V gene TRBV6-6 combines with J gene TRBJ2-5; D is possibly TRBD1 (5 bases). V lost 5 bases and J lost 3, with 10 bases in between. Germline V lookup: CDR1 MNHNY, CDR2 SVGAGI (reference sequence). The length of the CDR3 is 13 residues. CDR3 nucleotide sequence: TGTGCCAGCAGTACGACAGAGAAAGAGACCCAGTACTTC. Protein product: CASSTTEKETQYF.

CDR3: CASIFGASDTQYF. The CDR3, as DNA: TGTGCCAGCATTTTTGGGGCATCTGATACGCAGTATTTT. This chain uses TRBV7-9 with TRBJ2-3; a weak D match, TRBD1 (5 bases). Germline CDR1 is SEHNR and CDR2 is FQNEAQ (reference sequence). V lost 7 bases and J lost 6, with 14 bases in between. CDR3 length: 13 residues. Looking up the rest from reference TRBV7-9 and TRBJ2-3 gives the full variable domain: DTGVSQNPRHKITKRGQNVTFRCDPISEHNRLYWYRQTLGQGPEFLTYFQNEAQLEKSRLLSDRFSAERPKGSFSTLEIQRTEQGDSAMYLCASIFGASDTQYFGPGTRLTVL.

The V gene is TRBV4-3, the J gene TRBJ1-1; D may be TRBD1 (5 bases). Germline assignment: CDR1 LGHNA and CDR2 YSLEER. V lost 4 bases, J lost 4 bases, and 13 bases lay in between. The CDR3 sequence is 14 residues long. The CDR3 spells CASSRDFAGTEAFF. The DNA of the CDR3 is TGCGCCAGCAGCCGGGACTTCGCAGGCACTGAAGCTTTCTTT.

This rearrangement joins TRBV5-6 to TRBJ2-7, with D uncertain. Germline lookup yields CDR1 SGHDT and CDR2 YYEEEE. The V gene lost 0 bases and the J gene lost 3 bases, with 10 bases spanning the gap. This CDR3 comprises 14 residues. The CDR3 spells CASSLGLLSYEQYF. CDR3 sequence (DNA): TGTGCCAGCAGCTTGGGACTCCTCAGCTACGAGCAGTACTTC.